A single sample gave rise to the 10 T cell receptor beta chains below, sequenced in a study of shared T cell receptors in the human thymus (dated by TCRdb to about 2021). Libraries were prepared through the immunoSEQ multiplex PCR assay. TCRdb took over this immuneACCESS table, retaining in-frame rearrangements with V and J assigned. Such tables are incomplete; in checked studies, under half of the missing clones stem from an unresolved V gene, and the remainder is unexplained. This sample gives just under 550,000 clones in total; around three quarters of them show up just once. Approximately 0.013% of the sample lies in the top ten. These data are also associated with another study on human thymus T cells.

Sequenced material: thymocytes. The receptors come from a boy in the first two years of life with a congenital heart defect. Donor details come from another sample of the same person, matched by shared clones.

This clone occurred a few times. CDR3 sequence reads: CASVPLGGPKETQYF. As DNA, the CDR3 is TGCGCCAGCGTCCCTTTAGGGGGACCCAAAGAGACCCAGTACTTC. V is TRBV5-1 and J is TRBJ2-5; TRBD1 might be the D (6 bases). CDR3 length: 15 amino acids. The germline CDR1 and CDR2 sequences are SGHRS and YFSETQ. V lost 7 bases and J lost 3, with 19 bases in between.

V is TRBV13 and J is TRBJ2-2; 9 nucleotides agree with TRBD2. Unmatched junction bases numbered 10, after V lost 4 bases and J lost 1 base. Looked up from germline, CDR1 is PRHDT and CDR2 is FYEKMQ (reference sequence). CDR3 length: 18 residues. Here the CDR3 reads CASSSQLSGRKNTGELFF. The CDR3 region has the DNA TGTGCCAGCAGCTCCCAGCTCAGCGGGAGGAAGAACACCGGGGAGCTGTTTTTT.

This sequence joins TRBV15 and TRBJ1-1; D may be TRBD1 (6 bases). This CDR3 region has 12 residues. The germline V and J ends were trimmed by 5 bases and 8 bases, with 12 bases remaining between them. Per germline, CDR1 LNHNV and CDR2 YYDKDF (reference sequence). The CDR3: CATSFLGTEAFF. CDR3 DNA sequence: TGTGCCACCAGCTTTCTAGGGACAGAAGCTTTCTTT. Filled out from reference TRBV15 and TRBJ1-1, the complete variable domain reads DAMVIQNPRYQVTQFGKPVTLSCSQTLNHNVMYWYQQKSSQAPKLLFHYYDKDFNNEADTPDNFQSRRPNTSFCFLDIRSPGLGDTAMYLCATSFLGTEAFFGQGTRLTVV.

V usage is TRBV9 and J usage is TRBJ2-1; TRBD2 aligns across 12 bases. Germline CDR1 is SGDLS and CDR2 is YYNGEE. V lost 4 bases to trimming and J lost 2 bases; unmatched junction nucleotides: 4. The CDR3 length is 16 residues. CDR3 in DNA: TGTGCCAGCAGCCCGTGGACTAGCGGGGCCTACAATGAGCAGTTCTTC. Protein product: CASSPWTSGAYNEQFF. Full variable domain (remainder filled in from reference TRBV9 and TRBJ2-1): DSGVTQTPKHLITATGQRVTLRCSPRSGDLSVYWYQQSLDQGLQFLIQYYNGEERAKGNILERFSAQQFPDLHSELNLSSLELGDSALYFCASSPWTSGAYNEQFFGPGTRLTVL.

This chain joins TRBV7-9 and TRBJ2-3; 9 nucleotides line up with TRBD1. Germline assignment: CDR1 SEHNR and CDR2 FQNEAQ (reference sequence). The CDR3 is 15 residues long. V trimming: 3 bases; J trimming: 3 bases; junction bases outside the gene matches: 4. CDR3 bases: TGTGCCAGCAGCTTGGGGGGACAGGGAACAGATACGCAGTATTTT. Its protein is CASSLGGQGTDTQYF.

This clone was recorded once. The chain joins TRBV5-6 to TRBJ1-2, with TRBD1 identical over 7 bases. This CDR3 contains 13 residues. In germline, CDR1 is SGHDT, CDR2 YYEEEE. V was pared by 3 bases and J by 4 bases, with 3 bases of the junction left unmatched. The CDR3 spells CASSSQGTYGYTF. CDR3 DNA: TGTGCCAGCAGCTCACAGGGGACCTATGGCTACACCTTC.

The J gene is TRBJ2-7, the V gene TRBV27; 9 nucleotides agree with TRBD2. Trimming took 8 bases from V and 2 from J; bases not matched to a gene: 7. Germline lookup yields CDR1 MNHEY and CDR2 SMNVEV (reference sequence). The CDR3 loop spans 14 amino acids. Here the CDR3 reads CASWRGRGPYEQYF. In DNA, the CDR3 is TGTGCCAGCTGGCGCGGGAGGGGACCCTACGAGCAGTACTTC.

The gene calls are TRBV7-9 and TRBJ2-7, with a possible D match to TRBD1 (7 bases). The CDR3 totals 17 residues. V was clipped by 5 bases and J by 4 bases, with 24 bases between them. Germline V gene lookup returns CDR1 SEHNR and CDR2 FQNEAQ (reference sequence). The CDR3 nucleotides read TGTGCCAGCAGCCCCCTGGGGGGTGGCAGGGGGGCGTACGAGCAGTACTTC. It yields the protein CASSPLGGGRGAYEQYF. The full variable domain, its missing parts supplied by reference TRBV7-9 and TRBJ2-7, is DTGVSQNPRHKITKRGQNVTFRCDPISEHNRLYWYRQTLGQGPEFLTYFQNEAQLEKSRLLSDRFSAERPKGSFSTLEIQRTEQGDSAMYLCASSPLGGGRGAYEQYFGPGTRLTVT.

This chain joins TRBV5-1 and TRBJ2-5; 8 nucleotides line up with TRBD2. Germline CDR1 reads SGHRS; CDR2 reads YFSETQ. Trimming removed 2 bases from V and 4 bases from J; junction bases left unmatched: 7. This CDR3 has 15 amino acids. The DNA of the CDR3 is TGCGCCAGCAGCTTCCCCCCGGCGGGAGGAGAGACCCAGTACTTC. This codes for CASSFPPAGGETQYF.

The V call is TRBV15, the J call TRBJ2-2; D perhaps matches TRBD1 (6 bases). Germline V CDR1 and CDR2: LNHNV, YYDKDF (reference sequence). The CDR3 covers 14 residues. The V end lost 3 bases, the J end lost 7 bases, and 12 bases lay between the germline ends. In DNA, the CDR3 is TGTGCCACCAGCAGGTACAGGGACCACGGGGAGCTGTTTTTT. Amino acid sequence: CATSRYRDHGELFF.